These T cell receptor beta chains were read from a single sample in a study of blood T cells in healthy people across ages. MiXCR, applied by TCRdb to the 5' RACE reads, yields one record per CDR3 protein. The top ten hold about a quarter of the sample, which has around 800,000 distinct CDR3 sequences, approximately 65% seen once. Sequenced material: blood. These receptors were taken from a man under 40 in good health. CDR3s include the opening cysteine and the closing phenylalanine or tryptophan. D genes are given only for firm matches. Clone size, where shown, is once, few, many, or a class for clones that have expanded.

j_call,d_call,v_call,clone_size,cdr3_aa,cdr3_nt
TRBJ1-2,TRBD1,TRBV30,-,CAWSGQGLGYGYTF,TGTGCCTGGAGTGGACAGGGCCTTGGCTATGGCTACACCTTC
TRBJ2-5,-,TRBV30,-,CAWSGFRETQYF,TGTGCCTGGAGTGGATTTCGGGAGACCCAGTACTTC
TRBJ1-5,-,TRBV20-1,-,CSADTGNQPQHF,TGCAGTGCGGACACGGGCAATCAGCCCCAGCATTTT
TRBJ2-3,-,TRBV30,-,CAGPGPLGDTQYF,TGTGCCGGTCCGGGACCCCTTGGGGATACGCAGTATTTT
TRBJ1-4,-,TRBV7-9,-,CASSTIPGEKLFF,TGTGCCAGCAGCACCATCCCCGGAGAAAAACTGTTTTTT
TRBJ2-6,-,TRBV6-2/TRBV6-3,-,CASSFAGANVLTF,TGTGCCAGCAGTTTTGCAGGGGCCAACGTCCTGACTTTC
TRBJ1-4,TRBD1,TRBV25-1,-,CASSVGQSLNEKLFF,TGTGCCAGCAGCGTGGGACAGTCTCTGAATGAAAAACTGTTTTTT
TRBJ1-2,-,TRBV4-3,few,CASSQGRQAGYGYTF,TGCGCCAGCAGCCAAGGCCGACAGGCTGGCTATGGCTACACCTTC
TRBJ2-7,TRBD1,TRBV13,-,CASSSGTVDYEQYF,TGTGCCAGCAGCTCAGGGACAGTCGACTACGAGCAGTACTTC
TRBJ2-2,TRBD2,TRBV29-1,-,CSVRAGGGTGELFF,TGCAGCGTTAGAGCGGGGGGTGGCACCGGGGAGCTGTTTTTT
TRBJ2-7,-,TRBV12-3/TRBV12-4,few,CASSLPRTREQYF,TGTGCCAGCAGCCTACCAAGGACACGCGAGCAGTACTTC
TRBJ2-7,TRBD1,TRBV18,-,CASSSLTGHPYEQYF,TGTGCCAGCTCATCCCTGACAGGGCACCCCTACGAGCAGTACTTC
TRBJ2-7,-,TRBV14,-,CASSQDRAPPYEQYF,TGTGCCAGCAGCCAAGACAGAGCCCCTCCCTACGAGCAGTACTTC